The entry below gives a single TCR beta chain sequence along with its context. Its antigen target is currently unknown. There are no base qualities to consult, and no much larger clone falls within one base. The entry originates in a study of T cells in localized non-small cell lung cancer (dated by TCRdb to about 2020). For the wider study: Comparing tumors with uninvolved tumor-adjacent lungs, the study looked at the T cell repertoires of 236 patients with early-stage NSCLC. All 236 NSCLC patients in the cohort were treatment-naive and had localized lung tumors that were resected. Of the NSCLC patients, 120 to 150 were male and approximately 99 were female, and the mean age was about 69 years.

V gives up 4 bases and J gives up 2 bases, and the segment between their germline ends measures 13 bases. CDR3 length: 15 amino acids, cysteine to phenylalanine. Only the CDR3 DNA is retained, 45 bases long and in frame from the first base. Taken from the germline V gene (reference sequence), the CDR1 and CDR2 loops are SEHNR and FQNEAQ. The immunoSEQ Assay was used to sequence TCR beta CDR3 regions from DNA. Under the source paper's analysis protocol: To compute T cell density, TCR beta template counts were normalized to usable DNA, which was estimated by amplifying housekeeping genes. Richness was estimated with the preseqR package, extrapolating to 400,000 templates for PBMC samples and 120,000 templates for tissue samples. Clonality was calculated as one minus Pielou's evenness. Differential abundance testing on productive amino-acid clonotypes, with a minimum total count of 5 and an alpha of 0.1, was used to identify tissue-enriched TCRs. The Jaccard Index and the Morisita Overlap Index were used to measure how much the repertoires overlapped between compartments. TCR beta CDR3s were clustered by GLIPH together with public tetramer-defined viral CDR3s, and at least three viral sequences plus V-gene enrichment were required for viral motifs. This immuneACCESS table, as held by TCRdb, lists in-frame sequences with V and J called but not all clones. Of the missing ones, under half trace to an unresolved V gene in checked studies; the others have no known cause. The V and J calls and clone size are taken from that table; D and trimming were inferred from the DNA. The sample table shows fewer than 40,000 clones, and more than 75% are seen once. Together, the top ten hold approximately 3.8% of the sample.

Results the study describes overall, beyond this receptor: The highest T cell clonality was observed in uninvolved tumor-adjacent lung, where clonality exceeded that of tumor, suggesting that antigenic responses were more focused in uninvolved tumor-adjacent lung. Because the study design was exploratory, TCR variables were selected using unadjusted p-values without false-discovery rate correction. Longer overall survival was associated with higher T cell density in blood, whereas shorter survival was associated with higher clonality in adjacent lung. Multi-region tumor sequencing was not performed, so intratumor heterogeneity could not be excluded. A median of 57 of the top 100 tumor clones turned up in the paired uninvolved adjacent lung, and approximately 30 of those clones also ranked among the top 100 of that same adjacent lung.

At diagnosis, peripheral blood, uninvolved tumor-adjacent lung and tumor were collected and were preserved as a mix of fresh-frozen and FFPE material. For TCR repertoire profiling, blood samples were analyzed in the form of peripheral blood mononuclear cells. The receptor was isolated from a male donor older than 55 with stage III lung adenocarcinoma. The V gene is TRBV7-9 and the J gene is TRBJ2-3; the D gene identity is not certain. This specimen was peripheral blood, taken before any cancer treatment. The base sequence is TGTGCCAGCAGCTCCATGGGCTGGGACACAGATACGCAGTATTTT. It is translated as CASSSMGWDTDTQYF. Supplemented by the reference TRBV7-9 and TRBJ2-3 proteins around the CDR3, the complete variable domain is DTGVSQNPRHKITKRGQNVTFRCDPISEHNRLYWYRQTLGQGPEFLTYFQNEAQLEKSRLLSDRFSAERPKGSFSTLEIQRTEQGDSAMYLCASSSMGWDTDTQYFGPGTRLTVL.